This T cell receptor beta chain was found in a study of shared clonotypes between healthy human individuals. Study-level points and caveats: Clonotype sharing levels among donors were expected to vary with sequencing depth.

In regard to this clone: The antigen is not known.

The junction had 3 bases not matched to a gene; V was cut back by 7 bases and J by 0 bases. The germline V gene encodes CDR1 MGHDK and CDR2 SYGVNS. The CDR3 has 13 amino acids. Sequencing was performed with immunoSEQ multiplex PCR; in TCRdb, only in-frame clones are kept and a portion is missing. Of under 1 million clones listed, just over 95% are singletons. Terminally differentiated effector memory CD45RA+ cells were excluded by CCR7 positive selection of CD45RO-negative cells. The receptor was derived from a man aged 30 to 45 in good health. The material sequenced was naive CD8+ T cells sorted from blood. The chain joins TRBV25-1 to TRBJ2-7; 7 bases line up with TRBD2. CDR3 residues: CASTWGGSYEQYF. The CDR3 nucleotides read TGTGCCAGCACCTGGGGGGGCTCCTACGAGCAGTACTTC.